Listed below are T cell receptor beta chains from one sample, sequenced in a study of memory CD4+ T cells and cytomegalovirus serostatus. Repertoires were generated with immunoSEQ multiplex PCR, while TCRdb's copy carries only in-frame clones and drops some. Of tens of thousands of clones detected, roughly 80% appear once; the ten largest clones hold approximately 0.82%. Source material: memory CD4+ T cells from blood. The receptor set was obtained from an adult in good health and CMV-seronegative. Each CDR3 is given with its conserved first and last residue. Fields, in order: D gene, J gene, V gene, clone size, CDR3 protein, CDR3 DNA. A D gene is named only where the DNA matches it firmly. Expanded clones get a size class; other rows say once, few or many, or leave the size out.

>-|TRBJ2-2|TRBV7-9|-
CASSLGVGGNTGELFF
TGTGCCAGCAGCTTAGGGGTCGGAGGGAACACCGGGGAGCTGTTTTTT
>TRBD1|TRBJ2-2|TRBV19|-
CASRTLDRVSGELFF
TGTGCCAGTAGGACCCTAGACAGGGTTTCCGGGGAGCTGTTTTTT
>-|TRBJ2-7|TRBV27|-
CASSLNSGFSMFEQYF
TGTGCCAGCAGTTTAAACTCCGGCTTTAGTATGTTCGAGCAGTACTTC
>-|TRBJ2-2|TRBV7-8|-
CASIRTNTGELFF
TGTGCCAGCATCCGGACGAACACCGGGGAGCTGTTTTTT
>-|TRBJ1-2|TRBV11-3|-
CASSRRGRVNYGYTF
TGTGCCAGCAGCCGGAGAGGCAGGGTGAACTATGGCTACACCTTC
>TRBD1|TRBJ1-2|TRBV28|-
CASSFAGGGSNYGYTF
TGTGCCAGCAGTTTTGCGGGAGGGGGCTCAAACTATGGCTACACCTTC
>TRBD1|TRBJ1-1|TRBV27|-
CASSSNPGQQEAFF
TGTGCCAGCAGTTCGAACCCGGGACAGCAAGAAGCTTTCTTT
>-|TRBJ1-1|TRBV5-4|-
CASSVGSRGINTEAFF
TGTGCCAGCAGCGTGGGGAGTAGGGGAATCAACACTGAAGCTTTCTTT
>-|TRBJ2-6|TRBV5-6|-
CASSSQSSGANVLTF
TGTGCCAGCAGCTCCCAAAGCTCTGGGGCCAACGTCCTGACTTTC
>TRBD1|TRBJ1-1|TRBV30|-
CAYTGGQGFKGTEAFF
TGTGCCTATACCGGTGGACAGGGATTCAAAGGCACTGAAGCTTTCTTT
>TRBD2|TRBJ2-1|TRBV7-9|-
CASSLLAGVVNEQFF
TGTGCCAGCAGCTTATTAGCGGGAGTAGTGAATGAGCAGTTCTTC
>TRBD2|TRBJ2-7|TRBV7-9|-
CASSSTLAGVLTYEQYF
TGTGCCAGCAGCTCTACACTAGCGGGAGTTCTGACCTACGAGCAGTACTTC
>TRBD1|TRBJ1-2|TRBV19|-
CASTPRLTGGNYGYTF
TGTGCCAGTACCCCCCGCCTGACAGGGGGTAACTATGGCTACACCTTC
>-|TRBJ2-7|TRBV15|-
CATSREGRGNEQYF
TGTGCCACCAGCAGAGAGGGGCGAGGGAACGAGCAGTACTTC
>-|TRBJ1-2|TRBV19|-
CASSITQDSFYGYTF
TGTGCCAGTAGTATAACTCAGGACAGCTTTTATGGCTACACCTTC
>-|TRBJ2-3|TRBV28|-
CASSSPEGRLDTQYF
TGTGCCAGCAGTTCCCCGGAGGGTCGGCTGGATACGCAGTATTTT
>TRBD1|TRBJ1-4|TRBV14|few
CASSQDRAKDGGEKLFF
TGTGCCAGCAGCCAGGACAGGGCAAAGGATGGTGGCGAAAAACTGTTTTTT
>-|TRBJ2-3|TRBV5-8|-
CASSFTGPTDTQYF
TGTGCCAGCAGCTTTACAGGGCCCACAGATACGCAGTATTTT
>-|TRBJ2-1|TRBV5-6|-
CASSLVWGSGNEQFF
TGTGCCAGCAGCTTGGTATGGGGGAGTGGCAATGAGCAGTTCTTC
>TRBD1|TRBJ2-7|TRBV7-9|-
CASSSPTGSLYEQYF
TGTGCCAGCAGCTCGCCGACAGGGTCCCTCTACGAGCAGTACTTC
>-|TRBJ1-2|TRBV4-1|-
CASSPWPQGKGYTF
TGCGCCAGCAGCCCCTGGCCCCAGGGGAAGGGCTACACCTTC
>-|TRBJ2-5|TRBV5-1|once
CASSFEGEETQYF
TGCGCCAGCAGCTTTGAGGGGGAAGAGACCCAGTACTTC
>-|TRBJ2-7|TRBV2|few
CASSEFQDGVRYF
TGTGCCAGCAGTGAATTTCAGGATGGGGTAAGGTACTTC
>-|TRBJ2-2|TRBV6-5|-
CASSYGGNTGELFF
TGTGCCAGCAGTTACGGGGGGAACACCGGGGAGCTGTTTTTT
>TRBD1|TRBJ1-1|TRBV5-1|-
CASSLVAGGTEAFF
TGCGCCAGCAGCTTAGTGGCAGGGGGGACTGAAGCTTTCTTT
>-|TRBJ1-1|TRBV15|-
CATSREPVNTEAFF
TGTGCCACCAGCAGAGAGCCCGTGAACACTGAAGCTTTCTTT
>TRBD1|TRBJ1-6|TRBV5-5|-
CASSWGQTLSSPLHF
TGTGCCAGCAGCTGGGGACAGACGCTGAGTTCACCCCTCCACTTT
>TRBD2|TRBJ2-1|TRBV29-1|-
CSVESGRAANEQFF
TGCAGCGTCGAAAGCGGGAGGGCCGCCAATGAGCAGTTCTTC
>-|TRBJ1-3|TRBV19|-
CASIHTGSSGNTIYF
TGTGCCAGTATCCATACAGGGAGCTCTGGAAACACCATATATTTT
>-|TRBJ1-5|TRBV4-1|few
CASSQSGGNQPQHF
TGCGCCAGCAGCCAAAGTGGGGGAAATCAGCCCCAGCATTTT
>-|TRBJ1-4|TRBV5-1|-
CASSLESGEKLFF
TGCGCCAGCAGCTTGGAATCGGGGGAAAAACTGTTTTTT
>-|TRBJ2-5|TRBV5-1|-
CASSSQQGYQETQYF
TGCGCCAGCAGCTCACAACAGGGATACCAAGAGACCCAGTACTTC
>TRBD2|TRBJ2-1|TRBV7-9|-
CASSSLAGEQFF
TGTGCCAGCAGCTCGTTAGCGGGGGAGCAGTTCTTC
>-|TRBJ1-6|TRBV13|-
CASSLRSQGNSPLHF
TGTGCCAGCAGCTTAAGATCCCAGGGGAATTCACCCCTCCACTTT
>-|TRBJ1-2|TRBV4-1|once
CASSQGLGRATNYGYTF
TGCGCCAGCAGTCAAGGGCTGGGCAGGGCGACTAACTATGGCTACACCTTC
>-|TRBJ2-2|TRBV4-2|-
CASSQDRGTGELFF
TGTGCCAGCAGCCAAGATAGAGGAACCGGGGAGCTGTTTTTT
>-|TRBJ1-5|TRBV6-6|-
CASSYSKESNQPQHF
TGTGCCAGCAGTTACTCGAAGGAATCGAATCAGCCCCAGCATTTT
>-|TRBJ1-1|TRBV20-1|-
CSAGTPGSAFF
TGCAGTGCCGGGACGCCTGGGTCAGCTTTCTTT
>-|TRBJ1-2|TRBV29-1|-
CSVAYRARRDGYTF
TGCAGCGTTGCCTATCGGGCTCGGAGGGATGGCTACACCTTC
>TRBD2|TRBJ2-2|TRBV25-1|-
CASSERASGSSGELFF
TGTGCCAGCAGTGAAAGGGCTAGCGGGAGCTCCGGGGAGCTGTTTTTT
>-|TRBJ2-5|TRBV6-1|-
CASYGLETQYF
TGTGCCAGCTATGGGCTGGAGACCCAGTACTTC
>-|TRBJ1-2|TRBV4-1|-
CASSQVNSGYGYTF
TGCGCCAGCAGCCAAGTAAACAGCGGCTATGGCTACACCTTC
>-|TRBJ2-3|TRBV5-1|-
CASSSQGPDTQYF
TGCGCCAGCAGCTCACAGGGTCCAGATACGCAGTATTTT
>-|TRBJ2-4|TRBV5-1|once
CASSPDPTDKNIQYF
TGCGCCAGCAGCCCTGACCCGACAGACAAAAACATTCAGTACTTC
>-|TRBJ1-4|TRBV10-3|-
CAISESGGSNEKLFF
TGTGCCATCAGTGAGTCGGGGGGGTCTAATGAAAAACTGTTTTTT
>-|TRBJ1-2|TRBV7-2|-
CASSPGRGGYTF
TGTGCCAGCAGCCCAGGTCGGGGTGGCTACACCTTC
>-|TRBJ2-1|TRBV9|-
CASSVSTLPLSDEQFF
TGTGCCAGCAGCGTATCGACTCTTCCTCTGTCCGATGAGCAGTTCTTC
>-|TRBJ2-7|TRBV6-6|-
CASSIGTPVPYEQYF
TGTGCCAGCAGTATCGGGACTCCTGTACCTTACGAGCAGTACTTC
>-|TRBJ2-1|TRBV5-6|-
CASSLTGSYNEQFF
TGTGCCAGCAGCCTGACAGGTTCCTACAATGAGCAGTTCTTC
>TRBD1|TRBJ2-3|TRBV10-1|-
CASSVGTGGFTDTQYF
TGCGCCAGCAGTGTCGGGACAGGGGGATTCACAGATACGCAGTATTTT
>TRBD1|TRBJ1-2|TRBV7-9|-
CASSTPGQGAEGYTF
TGTGCCAGCAGCACCCCGGGACAGGGGGCGGAAGGCTACACCTTC
>-|TRBJ2-5|TRBV5-1|-
CASSDWGSSGETQYF
TGCGCCAGCAGCGACTGGGGCAGCTCCGGGGAGACCCAGTACTTC
>TRBD2|TRBJ2-5|TRBV9|-
CASSVGLALGETQYF
TGTGCCAGCAGCGTAGGACTAGCGCTCGGCGAGACCCAGTACTTC
>-|TRBJ2-7|TRBV27|-
CASSSGLRPPYEQYF
TGTGCCAGCAGTTCCGGGCTGAGGCCCCCCTACGAGCAGTACTTC
>-|TRBJ1-1|TRBV7-9|-
CASRTQANTEAFF
TGTGCCAGCAGGACACAGGCTAACACTGAAGCTTTCTTT
>-|TRBJ1-2|TRBV20-1|-
CSAPGDTHTF
TGCAGTGCTCCCGGTGACACGCACACCTTC